The 28 T cell receptor beta chains in this list originate from one sample, sequenced in a study of beta chain features in type 1 diabetes. The investigators reverse transcribed all of the isolated RNA, so they sequenced expressed TCRB transcripts. TCRdb keeps only in-frame clones here, not all; method: immunoSEQ multiplex PCR. The sample records roughly 290,000 clones, 8% being singletons. Input material: central memory CD4+ T cells from blood. These receptors were obtained from a woman younger than 30 in good health.

The chain has TRBV5-1 and TRBJ2-5; no definite D call. The germline V and J ends were trimmed by 2 bases and 3 bases, with 11 bases remaining between them. The CDR3 is made up of 14 amino acids. Germline V lookup: CDR1 SGHRS, CDR2 YFSETQ. CDR3 amino acids: CASSFVDRKETQYF. CDR3 bases: TGCGCCAGCAGCTTTGTGGATCGCAAAGAGACCCAGTACTTC.

This clone has a count of ten or more. This chain links TRBV7-9 with TRBJ2-7; 7 bases map to TRBD1. V shed 5 bases, J shed 3 bases, and the junction held 7 bases outside the gene matches. The germline V gene encodes CDR1 SEHNR and CDR2 FQNEAQ (reference sequence). This CDR3 spans 14 amino acids. The CDR3 region has the DNA TGTGCCAGCAGCCGCACAGGGGTAGACTACGAGCAGTACTTC. It specifies CASSRTGVDYEQYF.

In its sample, this clone was seen a few times. The rearrangement uses TRBV11-3 and TRBJ1-4; D is uncertain. The germline gives CDR1 SGHNT, CDR2 YENEEA. Trimming left V 1 base short and J 5 bases short, with 11 bases between. The CDR3 extends over 15 amino acids. CDR3 DNA sequence: TGTGCCAGCAGCTTAGCCAGAGGTCGAAATGAAAAACTGTTTTTT. This gives the protein CASSLARGRNEKLFF.

This clone occurred a few times. The V call is TRBV4-1, the J call TRBJ2-5, with TRBD1 as a possible D gene (6 bases). Trimming removed 4 bases from V and 4 bases from J, with 13 bases in between. The germline V gene encodes CDR1 MGHRA and CDR2 YSYEKL. There are 14 residues in the CDR3. CDR3 nucleotide sequence: TGCGCCAGCAGCCGGACAGCCCAGGGAGAGACCCAGTACTTC. The encoded protein is CASSRTAQGETQYF.

Only a few counts were recorded for this clone. The chain carries TRBV18 and TRBJ2-3; D possibly uses TRBD1 or TRBD2 (5 bases each). CDR1 is KGHSH and CDR2 is LQKENI in the germline V gene. There are 17 residues in the CDR3. The ends were cut back, 3 bases at V and 2 bases at J, with 18 bases in the middle. The chain's CDR3 is CASSPLRALGATDTQYF. CDR3 bases: TGTGCCAGCTCACCGCTCAGGGCACTAGGAGCCACAGATACGCAGTATTTT. The whole variable domain, filled in from reference TRBV18 and TRBJ2-3, reads NAGVMQNPRHLVRRRGQEARLRCSPMKGHSHVYWYRQLPEEGLKFMVYLQKENIIDESGMPKERFSAEFPKEGPSILRIQQVVRGDSAAYFCASSPLRALGATDTQYFGPGTRLTVL.

This clone was counted between two and nine times. The chain combines TRBV7-2 with TRBJ2-7; D is undetermined. Germline values: CDR1 SGHTA, CDR2 FQGNSA. Trimming removed 4 bases at V and 0 bases at J, with 13 bases between. The CDR3 is made up of 15 amino acids. The CDR3 here is CASSSTSDSSYEQYF. As DNA, the CDR3 is TGTGCCAGCAGCTCCACCTCAGATAGCTCCTACGAGCAGTACTTC.

This clone was seen ten or more times. The chain couples TRBV7-9 to TRBJ2-5; D might be TRBD1 (6 bases). The CDR3 runs 15 residues. Germline lookup yields CDR1 SEHNR and CDR2 FQNEAQ (reference sequence). Trimming pared 4 bases from V and 3 bases from J, leaving 15 bases between. The CDR3 protein is CASSSGTPNKETQYF. CDR3 in DNA: TGTGCCAGCAGCTCCGGGACACCGAATAAAGAGACCCAGTACTTC.

V usage is TRBV5-4 and J usage is TRBJ2-5; no firm D call. The V and J ends lost 1 base and 1 base respectively, with 8 bases between them. The CDR3 loop spans 14 amino acids. CDR1 is SGHNT and CDR2 is YYREEE in the germline V gene (reference sequence). The CDR3 DNA is TGTGCCAGCAGCTTGAAGGGTTTCCAAGAGACCCAGTACTTC. This codes for CASSLKGFQETQYF.

Only a few counts were recorded for this clone. The CDR3 sequence is CASSPAGDATNEKLFF. The CDR3 DNA reads TGTGCCAGCAGTCCTGCAGGGGATGCAACTAATGAAAAACTGTTTTTT. The chain combines TRBV28 with TRBJ1-4; a weak D match, TRBD1 (6 bases). Germline CDR1 reads MDHEN; CDR2 reads SYDVKM. The ends were cut back, 5 bases at V and 0 bases at J, with 13 bases in the middle. This CDR3 is 16 amino acids long.

The chain couples TRBV5-1 to TRBJ2-1, with a weak D call TRBD2 (6 bases). The CDR3 length is 16 residues. Trimming stripped 4 bases from V and 6 bases from J, with 20 bases between. Germline V gene data show CDR1 as SGHRS and CDR2 as YFSETQ. The CDR3, as DNA: TGCGCCAGCAGCCCACAAGGTGGGACTTACTTCAATGAGCAGTTCTTC. Translation: CASSPQGGTYFNEQFF.

In this sample, this clone turned up a few times. The rearrangement uses TRBV19 and TRBJ1-2, with D perhaps matching TRBD1 (5 bases). V gave up 0 bases and J gave up 6 bases, with 11 bases separating them. Germline CDR1 LNHDA, CDR2 SQIVND (reference sequence). This CDR3 region has 14 residues. This chain's CDR3 is CASSIEGTPDGYTF. The CDR3, as DNA: TGTGCCAGTAGTATAGAGGGGACCCCCGATGGCTACACCTTC.

This clone was observed a few times. The rearrangement joins TRBV13 to TRBJ1-3; D call uncertain. Trimming removed 5 bases at V and 4 bases at J, with 9 bases between. This CDR3 region has 13 residues. Germline-derived CDR1 and CDR2 are PRHDT and FYEKMQ (reference sequence). CDR3 residues: CASSPKHGNTIYF. CDR3 DNA sequence: TGTGCCAGCAGCCCAAAACACGGAAACACCATATATTTT.

The V call is TRBV7-9, the J call TRBJ1-1; D is perhaps TRBD1 (5 bases). Looked up from germline, CDR1 is SEHNR and CDR2 is FQNEAQ (reference sequence). CDR3 length equals 14 residues. The V end lost 3 bases, the J end lost 2 bases, and 10 bases lay between the germline ends. In nucleotides, the CDR3 is TGTGCCAGCAGCTTCGACAGCCGAAACACTGAAGCTTTCTTT. The encoded protein is CASSFDSRNTEAFF.

The chain has TRBV6-6 and TRBJ2-7; TRBD2 aligns across 9 bases. There are 16 residues in the CDR3. With 2 bases clipped from V and 0 bases from J, the junction kept 5 bases outside the gene matches. Germline lookup yields CDR1 MNHNY and CDR2 SVGAGI (reference sequence). For the CDR3, the DNA is TGTGCCAGCAGTTACATAAGCGGGAGGTCCTCCTACGAGCAGTACTTC. The encoded protein is CASSYISGRSSYEQYF.

V usage is TRBV12-5 and J usage is TRBJ2-2; 9 nucleotides align to TRBD1. Germline assignment: CDR1 LGHNT and CDR2 FRNRAP. The CDR3 has 15 amino acids. V trimming: 1 base; J trimming: 6 bases; junction bases outside the gene matches: 3. CDR3 amino acids: CASGLARQGAGELFF. CDR3 nucleotide sequence: TGTGCTAGTGGTTTGGCCAGACAGGGGGCCGGGGAGCTGTTTTTT. The full variable domain, in which reference TRBV12-5 and TRBJ2-2 provide the parts outside the CDR3, is DARVTQTPRHKVTEMGQEVTMRCQPILGHNTVFWYRQTMMQGLELLAYFRNRAPLDDSGMPKDRFSAEMPDATLATLKIQPSEPRDSAVYFCASGLARQGAGELFFGEGSRLTVL.

The gene calls are TRBV18 and TRBJ1-2; D not resolved. Per germline, CDR1 KGHSH and CDR2 LQKENI. Trimming removed 3 bases from V and 4 bases from J, with 15 bases in between. This CDR3 is 15 amino acids long. CDR3 amino acids: CASSPFAGNGYGYTF. The CDR3 DNA sequence: TGTGCCAGCTCACCTTTCGCCGGGAACGGCTATGGCTACACCTTC.

This clone occurred a few times. The rearrangement uses TRBV28 and TRBJ1-2; 9 bases align to TRBD1. From germline, CDR1 is MDHEN and CDR2 SYDVKM. Trimming took 4 bases from V and 5 from J; bases not matched to a gene: 14. CDR3 length equals 17 residues. The CDR3 sequence is CASSSFLTGGARYGYTF. CDR3 nucleotide sequence: TGTGCCAGCAGTTCGTTCCTAACAGGGGGCGCGCGGTATGGCTACACCTTC.

The V gene is TRBV7-9, the J gene TRBJ1-5; D might be TRBD1 (6 bases). Between the trimmed V and J ends, which lost 5 bases and 4 bases, there was a span of 9 bases. The CDR3 is 13 amino acids. Germline V gene data show CDR1 as SEHNR and CDR2 as FQNEAQ (reference sequence). The CDR3, as DNA: TGTGCCAGCAGCCCACAGGGAAATCAGCCCCAGCATTTT. It yields the protein CASSPQGNQPQHF.

The J gene is TRBJ2-3, the V gene TRBV5-5; 8 bases align to TRBD1. From germline, CDR1 is SGHKS and CDR2 YYEKEE (reference sequence). The CDR3 runs 15 residues. V shed 6 bases and J 3 bases; nucleotides not matched to a gene: 9. The CDR3 protein is CASTSTGTGTDTQYF. In nucleotides, the CDR3 is TGTGCCAGCACCTCGACTGGGACAGGAACAGATACGCAGTATTTT.

The sample holds a few counts of this clone. This chain connects TRBV9 to TRBJ1-2, with D possibly being TRBD1 (5 bases). V gave up 3 bases and J gave up 0 bases, with 12 bases separating them. This CDR3 is built from 15 residues. Germline values: CDR1 SGDLS, CDR2 YYNGEE. CDR3 region: CASSGGRETNYGYTF. The CDR3 DNA follows: TGTGCCAGCAGCGGGGGCAGGGAGACTAACTATGGCTACACCTTC.

This clone was observed a few times. The V gene is TRBV19, the J gene TRBJ1-4, with D unresolved. Per germline, CDR1 LNHDA and CDR2 SQIVND (reference sequence). Trimming removed 9 bases at V and 7 bases at J, with 21 bases between. The CDR3 consists of 15 residues. CDR3 DNA sequence: TGTGCCAGCGCGCCCAACCCAGGAAAACCTGAAAAACTGTTTTTT. It codes for CASAPNPGKPEKLFF.

This clone occurred a few times. V and J are TRBV10-3 and TRBJ1-5, with 7 bases that match TRBD1. The germline CDR1 and CDR2 sequences are ENHRY and SYGVKD. This CDR3 spans 13 amino acids. The ends lost 10 bases at V and 8 bases at J; junction bases unmatched: 11. The CDR3 spells CATQQGTEKPQHF. The CDR3 bases are TGTGCCACTCAACAGGGGACGGAAAAGCCCCAGCATTTT.

The J gene is TRBJ2-7, the V gene TRBV2, with 7 bases that match TRBD1. The germline CDR1 and CDR2 sequences are SNHLY and FYNNEI. Trimming at V came to 4 bases and at J to 2 bases, leaving 5 bases not matched to a gene. This CDR3 comprises 14 residues. The CDR3 loop reads CASSGRTGAYEQYF. CDR3 in DNA: TGTGCCAGCAGTGGGCGGACAGGAGCCTACGAGCAGTACTTC.

This clone was detected a few times. The sample contains more than one DNA sequence encoding this CDR3. The chain is built from TRBV7-9 and TRBJ2-5; maybe TRBD1 (5 bases). The ends were cut back, 3 bases at V and 4 bases at J, with 9 bases in the middle. This CDR3 region has 13 residues. Germline V CDR1 and CDR2: SEHNR, FQNEAQ (reference sequence). CDR3 loop: CASSFRQGETQYF. The CDR3, as DNA: TGTGCCAGCAGCTTCAGGCAGGGAGAGACCCAGTACTTC.

This clone came up a few times. This rearrangement joins TRBV30 to TRBJ2-5; D remains ambiguous. Germline CDR1 GTSNPN, CDR2 SVGIG (reference sequence). V dropped 3 bases and J dropped 2 bases, with 10 bases sitting between them. The CDR3 is 13 amino acids. The chain's CDR3 is CAWSLMLQETQYF. CDR3 coding DNA: TGTGCCTGGAGCTTGATGTTACAAGAGACCCAGTACTTC.

By share, this clone ranks as medium-sized (0.01 to 0.1%). This sequence joins TRBV7-3 and TRBJ1-3; D not resolved. V was trimmed by 9 bases and J by 0 bases, leaving 9 bases between them. This CDR3 has 13 residues. Germline V gene sequence: CDR1 SGHTA, CDR2 FQGTGA. As DNA, the CDR3 is TGTGCCAGTAAACCCGGCTCTGGAAACACCATATATTTT. Its protein is CASKPGSGNTIYF.

The J gene is TRBJ1-5, the V gene TRBV5-1, with D perhaps matching TRBD1 (6 bases). The length of the CDR3 is 14 residues. Germline V lookup: CDR1 SGHRS, CDR2 YFSETQ. V lost 4 bases and J 7 bases, leaving 15 bases between the germline ends. Written as DNA, the CDR3 is TGCGCCAGCAGCGTGTCAGGGGAGGCGCAGCCCCAGCATTTT. This codes for CASSVSGEAQPQHF.

This chain connects TRBV9 to TRBJ1-5, with a weak D call TRBD1 (6 bases). The germline V gene encodes CDR1 SGDLS and CDR2 YYNGEE. Deletions cut 0 bases from V and 2 bases from J, with 12 bases between. The CDR3 runs to 16 residues. DNA for the CDR3: TGTGCCAGCAGCGTAGGGGCAGGGGTCGGCAATCAGCCCCAGCATTTT. Translation: CASSVGAGVGNQPQHF.